These 27 T cell receptor beta chains share one sample of origin, sequenced in a study of shared clonotypes between healthy human individuals. The data were produced by immunoSEQ multiplex PCR, yet TCRdb's version contains in-frame clones alone and is incomplete. The sample consists of roughly 1 million clones, around three quarters of them appearing once. The sequenced sample was memory CD4+ T cells from PBMCs. Subset of the sample: CD45RA-negative fraction. The receptor set was obtained from a man aged 18 to 30 in good health. Some clones in this sample may be carry-over from other donors' samples.

The chain joins TRBV7-9 to TRBJ2-5; D unclear. The germline CDR1 and CDR2 sequences are SEHNR and FQNEAQ (reference sequence). The CDR3 contains 15 residues. V was trimmed by 3 bases and J by 6 bases, leaving 17 bases between them. The CDR3 nucleotides are TGTGCCAGCAGCTTCCTCCGCAGCGCCTCACAGACCCAGTACTTC. Translation: CASSFLRSASQTQYF. Drawing the rest from reference TRBV7-9 and TRBJ2-5, the complete variable domain is DTGVSQNPRHKITKRGQNVTFRCDPISEHNRLYWYRQTLGQGPEFLTYFQNEAQLEKSRLLSDRFSAERPKGSFSTLEIQRTEQGDSAMYLCASSFLRSASQTQYFGPGTRLLVL.

The genes are TRBV7-2 and TRBJ2-5; D not resolved. Trimming pared 5 bases from V and 2 bases from J, leaving 15 bases between. There are 15 residues in the CDR3. In germline, CDR1 is SGHTA, CDR2 FQGNSA. Here the CDR3 reads CASSRRVPTQETQYF. Here the CDR3 DNA reads TGTGCCAGCAGCCGACGGGTCCCGACTCAAGAGACCCAGTACTTC.

This sequence joins TRBV6-1 and TRBJ2-7; D possibly corresponds to TRBD2 (5 bases). The CDR3 has 15 amino acids. V shed 2 bases and J shed 2 bases, with 13 bases lying between them. Germline V CDR1 and CDR2: MNHNS, SASEGT. The CDR3 region is CASSEPAGRPYEQYF. In nucleotides, the CDR3 is TGTGCCAGCAGTGAACCGGCGGGTCGGCCCTACGAGCAGTACTTC.

This clone was seen a handful of times. The identical CDR3 is also encoded by other nucleotide sequences in the sample. CDR3 loop: CASSLEGLAGGLSYEQYF. Written as DNA, the CDR3 is TGTGCCAGCAGCTTAGAGGGACTAGCGGGAGGCCTCTCCTACGAGCAGTACTTC. V gene TRBV11-2 combines with J gene TRBJ2-7, with TRBD2 matching over 15 bases. Unmatched junction bases numbered 3, after V lost 0 bases and J lost 0 bases. Germline V gene sequence: CDR1 SGHAT, CDR2 FQNNGV. CDR3 length: 18 amino acids.

The V and J genes are TRBV7-8 and TRBJ2-2; D is unclear. The germline V gene has CDR1 SGHVS and CDR2 FQNEAQ. The CDR3 is made up of 15 amino acids. V was cut by 1 base and J by 2 bases, with 8 bases left in between. The CDR3 DNA sequence: TGTGCCAGCAGCTTAGTTTACCCCAACACCGGGGAGCTGTTTTTT. Its protein is CASSLVYPNTGELFF.

This clone has more than one count but fewer than ten. V is TRBV7-9 and J is TRBJ2-1; TRBD1 agrees at 9 bases. CDR3 length: 13 residues. The V gene's germline CDR1 is SEHNR and CDR2 FQNEAQ (reference sequence). The V segment lost 5 bases and the J segment 5 bases; nucleotides outside the gene matches: 1. The CDR3 sequence is CASSRTGDNEQFF. The DNA of the CDR3 is TGTGCCAGCAGCAGGACAGGGGACAATGAGCAGTTCTTC.

The gene calls are TRBV2 and TRBJ1-3, with D possibly TRBD1 on 5 matching bases. Germline lookup yields CDR1 SNHLY and CDR2 FYNNEI. This CDR3 is built from 13 residues. The V end lost 3 bases, the J end lost 7 bases, and 10 bases lay between the germline ends. The CDR3 region is CASSDRAGNTIYF. The CDR3 nucleotides read TGTGCCAGCAGTGACAGGGCCGGGAACACCATATATTTT.

On this clone itself: The same CDR3 arises from other DNA sequences in this sample as well. The chain recombines TRBV6-6 with TRBJ2-7; 8 bases line up with TRBD1. Germline V CDR1 and CDR2: MNHNY, SVGAGI (reference sequence). The CDR3 has 14 amino acids. With 6 bases clipped from V and 6 bases from J, the junction kept 10 bases outside the gene matches. For the CDR3, the DNA is TGTGCCAGCAGCCCGACAGGGGTTTATGCCGAGCAGTACTTC. Its translation: CASSPTGVYAEQYF.

The chain combines TRBV7-8 with TRBJ1-3; 8 bases are a match to TRBD1. From germline, CDR1 is SGHVS and CDR2 FQNEAQ. The CDR3 has 15 amino acids. The ends lost 5 bases at V and 2 bases at J; junction bases unmatched: 5. CDR3 in DNA: TGTGCCAGCAGCCCACAGGGGGTCCCTGGAAACACCATATATTTT. This encodes CASSPQGVPGNTIYF.

The DNA for the CDR3 is TGTGCCAGCAGTTCCCGGGACAGGGGGAGCACTGAAGCTTTCTTT. This sequence encodes CASSSRDRGSTEAFF. This chain connects TRBV6-6 to TRBJ1-1, with 11 bases aligning to TRBD1. The V segment lost 4 bases and the J segment 4 bases; nucleotides outside the gene matches: 5. Germline loops: CDR1 MNHNY, CDR2 SVGAGI (reference sequence). The CDR3 loop spans 15 amino acids.

In this sample, this clone turned up a few times. The V and J genes are TRBV4-2 and TRBJ1-2, with no clear D. The CDR3 has 19 residues. Germline lookup yields CDR1 LGHNA and CDR2 YNFKEQ. Trimming shortened V by 0 bases and J by 4 bases, and 24 bases separated the two germline ends. DNA of the CDR3: TGTGCCAGCAGCCAAGACGGGGTCAGGTCCCCATCACGGGGCTATGGCTACACCTTC. Residues: CASSQDGVRSPSRGYGYTF.

This clone turned up a few times. The V call is TRBV2, the J call TRBJ1-4; TRBD1 agrees at 8 bases. This CDR3 spans 13 amino acids. Germline V gene lookup returns CDR1 SNHLY and CDR2 FYNNEI. The J segment lost 8 bases and the V segment lost 7 bases, leaving 6 bases of the junction unmatched. The CDR3 bases are TGTGCCAGCACCGGACAGGGCCGGGAAAAACTGTTTTTT. This sequence encodes CASTGQGREKLFF.

The genes are TRBV6-5 and TRBJ1-1, with a tentative D call TRBD1 (5 bases). Trimming cost V 5 bases and J 5 bases, with 15 bases left between them. CDR1 and CDR2 (germline): MNHEY, SVGAGI. The CDR3 spans 14 residues. The CDR3 is CASSRRTGGTEAFF. The CDR3 DNA is TGTGCCAGCAGTCGAAGGACGGGGGGTACTGAAGCTTTCTTT.

This clone was counted a single time. The CDR3 here is CASRGWGSQPQHF. As DNA, the CDR3 is TGTGCCTCCCGGGGCTGGGGGAGTCAGCCCCAGCATTTT. This chain connects TRBV2 to TRBJ1-5, with D possibly being TRBD1 (5 bases). The germline CDR1 and CDR2 sequences are SNHLY and FYNNEI. This CDR3 contains 13 residues. V lost 11 bases, J lost 6 bases, and 17 bases lay in between.

This clone was observed at least ten times. This chain links TRBV7-2 with TRBJ1-1, with D maybe TRBD1 (5 bases). CDR1 is SGHTA and CDR2 is FQGNSA in the germline V gene. CDR3 length: 15 amino acids. V lost 6 bases and J lost 1, with 15 bases in between. The CDR3 DNA reads TGTGCCAGCAGGGGGGAGGACTTTCGGAACACTGAAGCTTTCTTT. Its translation: CASRGEDFRNTEAFF.

The V call is TRBV9, the J call TRBJ2-2; 7 bases align to TRBD1. Germline CDR1 reads SGDLS; CDR2 reads YYNGEE. V gave up 4 bases and J gave up 2 bases; unmatched junction bases: 5. The CDR3 totals 15 residues. The CDR3 reads CASSNRGYNTGELFF. The CDR3 DNA reads as TGTGCCAGCAGCAACAGGGGTTACAACACCGGGGAGCTGTTTTTT.

This chain connects TRBV11-1 to TRBJ2-7, with D unclear. CDR3 length: 14 amino acids. V lost 4 bases and J 5 bases, leaving 15 bases between the germline ends. Germline-derived CDR1 and CDR2 are SGHAT and FQDESV (reference sequence). The chain's CDR3 is CASSSFTFGDEQYF. In DNA, the CDR3 is TGTGCCAGCAGCTCCTTTACATTCGGAGACGAGCAGTACTTC. Full variable domain (outside the CDR3, taken from reference TRBV11-1 and TRBJ2-7): EAEVAQSPRYKITEKSQAVAFWCDPISGHATLYWYRQILGQGPELLVQFQDESVVDDSQLPKDRFSAERLKGVDSTLKIQPAELGDSAMYLCASSSFTFGDEQYFGPGTRLTVT.

The chain links TRBV29-1 to TRBJ2-3; 9 bases are shared with TRBD1. With 3 bases clipped from V and 10 bases from J, the junction kept 2 bases outside the gene matches. This CDR3 is built from 11 residues. CDR1 and CDR2 (germline): SQVTM, ANQGSEA. This CDR3 is CSVEDRGAQYF. The CDR3, as DNA: TGCAGCGTTGAGGACAGGGGAGCGCAGTATTTT.

This clone has more than one count but fewer than ten. The rearrangement joins TRBV10-1 to TRBJ1-5; no firm D call. The CDR3 spans 11 residues. Germline CDR1 and CDR2: WNHNN and SYGVQD (reference sequence). V shed 8 bases and J shed 5 bases, with 7 bases lying between them. The CDR3 nucleotides are TGCGCCAGCCCTTCCCATCAGCCCCAGCATTTT. It encodes CASPSHQPQHF.

V and J are TRBV7-3 and TRBJ2-7, with D possibly being TRBD2 (5 bases). The CDR3 extends over 15 amino acids. In germline, CDR1 is SGHTA, CDR2 FQGTGA. The ends were cut back, 6 bases at V and 3 bases at J, with 18 bases in the middle. The CDR3 nucleotides are TGTGCCAGCAGTCGTCAGGCGACTAACTTCTACGAGCAGTACTTC. Translated: CASSRQATNFYEQYF.

The genes are TRBV28 and TRBJ2-5; D may be TRBD2 (5 bases). The CDR3 is made up of 14 amino acids. Germline lookup yields CDR1 MDHEN and CDR2 SYDVKM. The V end lost 6 bases, the J end lost 4 bases, and 15 bases lay between the germline ends. CDR3 nucleotides: TGTGCCAGCAGAGATTTAGAGGGTTTAGAGACCCAGTACTTC. Its protein product is CASRDLEGLETQYF.

The chain combines TRBV12-5 with TRBJ2-7; TRBD2 agrees at 7 bases. CDR1 and CDR2 (germline): LGHNT, FRNRAP. Trimming removed 6 bases from V and 3 bases from J; junction bases left unmatched: 26. The CDR3 has 20 residues. CDR3 sequence (DNA): TGTGCTAGTGGCCATCCCTTGACTAGCCTCCGCACTCAAATTTACTACGAGCAGTACTTC. It translates to CASGHPLTSLRTQIYYEQYF.

For this clone: The junction does not match germline at one end; this may be a read error. The chain uses TRBV28 and TRBJ2-3, with 14 bases lining up with TRBD2. This CDR3 has 16 amino acids. From germline, CDR1 is MDHEN and CDR2 SYDVKM. CDR3 loop: CASSLPTSGRAETQYF. CDR3 DNA: TGTGCCAGCAGTTTACCGACTAGCGGGAGGGCAGAGACGCAGTATTTT.

This chain uses TRBV21-1 with TRBJ2-5; the table's D call, TRBD1, was not checked against the DNA. TRBV21-1 constitutes a pseudogene. The CDR3 sequence is 12 residues long. The CDR3 is CALHRGQETQYF. CDR3 bases: TGTGCCCTCCATAGGGGCCAAGAGACCCAGTACTTC.

With respect to this clone: Other DNA sequences in this sample translate to the same CDR3. The chain has TRBV5-4 and TRBJ1-2; possibly TRBD1 for D (6 bases). Trimming shortened V by 0 bases and J by 5 bases, and 11 bases separated the two germline ends. The CDR3 is made up of 14 amino acids. CDR1 SGHNT and CDR2 YYREEE come from the germline V gene (reference sequence). The CDR3 DNA follows: TGTGCCAGCAGCTTGGAGGGGGGAGGGTATGGCTACACCTTC. This gives the protein CASSLEGGGYGYTF.

About this clone itself: This sample includes further DNA sequences coding for the same CDR3. V is TRBV11-2 and J is TRBJ1-1; D ambiguous. CDR3 length: 13 amino acids. V gave up 2 bases and J gave up 2 bases, with 6 bases separating them. CDR1 and CDR2 from the germline V gene are SGHAT and FQNNGV. In nucleotides, the CDR3 is TGTGCCAGCAGCTTAACAGCCAACACTGAAGCTTTCTTT. Translating it yields CASSLTANTEAFF.

V is TRBV28 and J is TRBJ2-2; maybe TRBD2 (6 bases). Looked up from germline, CDR1 is MDHEN and CDR2 is SYDVKM. V gave up 2 bases and J gave up 4 bases, with 11 bases separating them. This CDR3 is 15 amino acids long. Written as DNA, the CDR3 is TGTGCCAGCAGTTTAGGGGGGTATGGCACCGGGGAGCTGTTTTTT. Its protein is CASSLGGYGTGELFF.